This TCR beta chain was sequenced in a study of blood T cell repertoires in COVID-19. On the study more broadly: The analysed material was cDNA or gDNA that came from T cells, B-cell-depleted T cells, or PBMCs.

Trimming cost V 8 bases and J 5 bases; bases outside gene matches: 7. CDR3 length: 14 amino acids. Germline loops: CDR1 GTSNPN, CDR2 SVGIG (reference sequence). Under the authors' procedure: Amplification of reference gene primers was used by the study to estimate nucleated cell counts. Clones were sequenced by immunoSEQ multiplex PCR, and TCRdb holds only the in-frame ones, with some missing. From that table come the V and J calls and clone size; the DNA was used to work out D and trimming. The repertoire has approximately 150,000 clones, roughly 81% of them found once; the top ten carry about 2.6%.

The source is a human donor with acute or convalescent COVID-19. The donor label of this sample is uncertain. The V and J genes are TRBV30 and TRBJ2-2, with TRBD1 matching 11 bases. What was sequenced was peripheral blood. DNA for the CDR3: TGTGCCGGAGGGACAGGGGGAAGTACCGGGGAGCTGTTTTTT. It translates to CAGGTGGSTGELFF. Supplemented by reference TRBV30 and TRBJ2-2, the full variable domain reads SQTIHQWPATLVQPVGSPLSLECTVEGTSNPNLYWYRQAAGRGLQLLFYSVGIGQISSEVPQNLSASRPQDRQFILSSKKLLLSDSGFYLCAGGTGGSTGELFFGEGSRLTVL.